This T cell receptor (beta chain) is drawn from a study of blood T cell repertoires in COVID-19. Study context: The origin of the acute and convalescent COVID-19 samples was the United States, Italy and Spain. T cells, B-cell-depleted T cells, or PBMCs supplied cDNA or gDNA.

The CDR3 sequence is 14 residues long. With 2 bases clipped from V and 7 bases from J, the junction kept 5 bases outside the gene matches. Germline V CDR1 and CDR2: SGHKS, YYEKEE (reference sequence). In the study's own analysis: Reference gene primer amplification in the assay estimated nucleated cell counts. Only in-frame clones appear in the TCRdb table, and some are missing; sequencing was by immunoSEQ multiplex PCR. V, J and clone size are taken as reported in that table, and D and trimming were inferred from the DNA itself. Of around 80,000 clones in the sample, about four fifths are singletons; the top ten hold around 9%.

The rearrangement uses TRBV5-5 and TRBJ2-1, with 8 bases fitting TRBD2. The TCR comes from a human donor in a cohort sampled during active COVID-19. Sample: peripheral blood. The CDR3 is CASSFAGGGNEQFF. As DNA, the CDR3 is TGTGCCAGCAGCTTTGCGGGAGGCGGGAATGAGCAGTTCTTC. The full variable domain, with the rest looked up from reference TRBV5-5 and TRBJ2-1, is DAGVTQSPTHLIKTRGQQVTLRCSPISGHKSVSWYQQVLGQGPQFIFQYYEKEERGRGNFPDRFSARQFPNYSSELNVNALLLGDSALYLCASSFAGGGNEQFFGPGTRLTVL.